The 13 T cell receptor beta chains listed next were all sequenced from one sample in a study of blood T cell repertoires in COVID-19 (dated by TCRdb to 2018 to 2021). Receptor amplification or capture employed the immunoSEQ multiplex PCR assay. TCRdb re-hosts the immuneACCESS table, in-frame sequences only. Its copies lack some clones; in the studies checked, an unresolved V gene accounts for under half of them, and the cause for the rest is not known. The table for this sample lists 200,000 to 300,000 clones; roughly 79% of them were counted only once. The ten top clones hold 6.5% to 9% of the sample. The sequenced material came from peripheral blood. Receptor source: a woman at least 80 years old with COVID-19, enrolled during active disease.

This clone was observed a handful of times. This chain links TRBV5-1 with TRBJ2-2, with TRBD1 as a possible D gene (6 bases). Looked up from germline, CDR1 is SGHRS and CDR2 is YFSETQ. V was shortened by 0 bases and J by 2 bases, with 8 bases between the two germline ends. The CDR3 length is 15 residues. The CDR3 is CASSLGDINTGELFF. The CDR3 nucleotides read TGCGCCAGCAGCTTGGGGGACATTAACACCGGGGAGCTGTTTTTT.

The chain carries TRBV19 and TRBJ1-2; 7 positions match TRBD1. Germline lookup yields CDR1 LNHDA and CDR2 SQIVND (reference sequence). The J segment lost 4 bases and the V segment lost 5 bases, leaving 7 bases of the junction unmatched. CDR3 length: 14 amino acids. The CDR3 DNA is TGTGCCAGTAGTGAGAGGGGGCCAGGCTATGGCTACACCTTC. It encodes CASSERGPGYGYTF.

The rearrangement joins TRBV20-1 to TRBJ2-7; 11 nucleotides agree with TRBD1. CDR1 is DFQATT and CDR2 is SNEGSKA in the germline V gene (reference sequence). The CDR3 totals 15 residues. The ends lost 3 bases at V and 6 bases at J; junction bases unmatched: 10. The CDR3 nucleotides are TGCAGTGCTAGTTGGGCCGGGACAGGGGGAGGCGAGCAGTACTTC. Its protein product is CSASWAGTGGGEQYF.

The rearrangement links TRBV2 to TRBJ1-2; 8 bases line up with TRBD1. Germline V lookup: CDR1 SNHLY, CDR2 FYNNEI. This CDR3 has 14 residues. Unmatched junction bases numbered 10, after V lost 6 bases and J lost 7 bases. CDR3 in DNA: TGTGCCAGCAGCGGACAGGGAAGGGACTCTGGCTACACCTTC. It is translated as CASSGQGRDSGYTF.

The V gene is TRBV7-3, the J gene TRBJ1-2; D not certain. V lost 11 bases and J lost 4, with 20 bases in between. CDR1 and CDR2 from the germline V gene are SGHTA and FQGTGA. The CDR3 extends over 14 amino acids. The CDR3 region is CAPQDDQRSYGYTF. The CDR3 nucleotides read TGTGCCCCCCAAGACGACCAGAGGAGCTATGGCTACACCTTC.

This clone was found a few times. The V gene is TRBV24-1, the J gene TRBJ1-1; D not certain. The germline CDR1 and CDR2 sequences are KGHDR and SFDVKD. The CDR3 length is 12 residues. Trimming took off 2 bases at V and 7 bases at J, with 7 bases between the two ends. This CDR3 reads CATSDSAGEAFF. The CDR3 coding sequence is TGTGCCACCAGTGATTCGGCAGGTGAAGCTTTCTTT.

The chain couples TRBV14 to TRBJ1-2; the D gene is possibly TRBD1 (5 bases). This CDR3 spans 13 amino acids. Between the trimmed V and J ends, which lost 5 bases and 4 bases, there was a span of 11 bases. In germline, CDR1 is SGHDN, CDR2 FVKESK. CDR3 sequence reads: CASSSTGRYGYTF. The DNA for the CDR3 is TGTGCCAGCAGCTCAACAGGTCGCTATGGCTACACCTTC.

This chain uses TRBV2 with TRBJ1-1; no reliable D call. Trimming stripped 6 bases from V and 0 bases from J, with 11 bases between. The CDR3 is 14 residues long. The germline V gene has CDR1 SNHLY and CDR2 FYNNEI. The chain's CDR3 is CASRASGMNTEAFF. CDR3 DNA: TGTGCCAGCAGAGCAAGCGGGATGAACACTGAAGCTTTCTTT.

J is TRBJ2-7 and V is TRBV12-3 or TRBV12-4; no firm D call. The V end lost 1 base, the J end lost 4 bases, and 8 bases lay between the germline ends. The CDR3 runs to 13 residues. The CDR3 here is CASSLGLKYEQYF. In nucleotides, the CDR3 is TGTGCCAGCAGTTTAGGACTTAAGTACGAGCAGTACTTC.

This chain links TRBV10-3 with TRBJ2-2, with D hard to call. The V end was cut by 8 bases, the J end by 2 bases, with 9 bases between. Germline loops: CDR1 ENHRY, CDR2 SYGVKD. The CDR3 is 13 residues long. CDR3 residues: CAIYSSNTGELFF. The CDR3 nucleotides read TGTGCCATCTATAGCAGTAACACCGGGGAGCTGTTTTTT.

This clone was detected only a few times. The rearrangement uses TRBV5-1 and TRBJ1-2; D remains ambiguous. This CDR3 is 14 amino acids long. Looked up from germline, CDR1 is SGHRS and CDR2 is YFSETQ. Trimming stripped 4 bases from V and 1 base from J, with 11 bases between. The CDR3 nucleotides are TGCGCCAGCAGCCCCTCGGGAGGTAACTATGGCTACACCTTC. Translated: CASSPSGGNYGYTF.

With respect to this clone: One end of the junction fails to match germline, which may point to a read error. V and J are TRBV7-7 and TRBJ2-2; the D gene is possibly TRBD2 (5 bases). CDR1 is SSHAT and CDR2 is FNYEAQ in the germline V gene (reference sequence). The CDR3 loop spans 15 amino acids. The DNA of the CDR3 is TGTGCTAGCAGCTTTCAGCTAGCCAACACCGGGGAGCTGTTTTTT. It specifies CASSFQLANTGELFF. Looking up the rest from reference TRBV7-7 and TRBJ2-2 gives the full variable domain: GAGVSQSPRYKVTKRGQDVTLRCDPISSHATLYWYQQALGQGPEFLTYFNYEAQPDKSGLPSDRFSAERPEGSISTLTIQRTEQRDSAMYRCASSFQLANTGELFFGEGSRLTVL.

The chain is built from TRBV10-3 and TRBJ2-7, with 7 bases lining up with TRBD1. Per the germline V gene, CDR1 is ENHRY and CDR2 is SYGVKD. The CDR3 consists of 14 residues. Germline trimming cut 0 bases from V and 6 bases from J; bases unmatched to any gene: 5. The CDR3 loop reads CAISESRDSSEQYF. Here the CDR3 DNA reads TGTGCCATCAGTGAGTCCCGGGACAGTAGCGAGCAGTACTTC.